A selection of T cell receptor beta chains follows, all from one sample in a study of spatial heterogeneity in lung cancer. TCRdb re-derived calls from the 5' RACE reads in MiXCR, one entry per CDR3 protein. The table shows more than 75,000 distinct CDR3 sequences, with roughly 12% occurring only once. Sequences were derived from PBMCs, sampled at surgery. Receptors originate from a male donor with early-stage non-small cell lung cancer. CDR3s include the opening cysteine and the closing phenylalanine or tryptophan. The D gene is left open where the match is weak. A clone size is listed for some rows: how often the clone was seen (once, few, many), or a class if it is expanded.

>TRBJ2-7|16|-|TRBV20-1|-
TGCAGTGCTAGAGGGACGTCCGGCTCGAGGTCCTACGAGCAGTACTTC
CSARGTSGSRSYEQYF
>TRBJ1-1|14|many|TRBV7-9|-
TGTGCCAGCAGCTTCGGACTGGAGAACACTGAAGCTTTCTTT
CASSFGLENTEAFF
>TRBJ2-5|15|few|TRBV7-3|-
TGTGCCAGCAGCTTAAGCGGGACAAGCCAAGAGACCCAGTACTTC
CASSLSGTSQETQYF
>TRBJ2-1|16|few|TRBV6-1|TRBD2
TGTGCCAGCAGTTCCTTGGGCGGGAGGATTCAGGGTGAGCAGTTCTTC
CASSSLGGRIQGEQFF
>TRBJ2-7|16|-|TRBV7-9|TRBD2
TGTGCCAGCAGCTTAGATCTAGCGGGTCTGATCTACGAGCAGTACTTC
CASSLDLAGLIYEQYF
>TRBJ1-4|14|-|TRBV5-5|-
TGTGCCAGCAGCTCGACAGGAAGTCGCGAAAAACTGTTTTTT
CASSSTGSREKLFF
>TRBJ2-5|16|few|TRBV15|-
TGTGCCACCAGCAGAGAATATAATGGGGTGCAAGAGACCCAGTACTTC
CATSREYNGVQETQYF
>TRBJ2-1|15|-|TRBV4-1|-
TGCGCCAGCAGCCAAGATCGGAGGCTAGCCAATGAGCAGTTCTTC
CASSQDRRLANEQFF
>TRBJ2-1|15|-|TRBV5-1|TRBD1
TGCGCCAGCAGCTTGACCGGGACAGGGAGGAATGAGCAGTTCTTC
CASSLTGTGRNEQFF
>TRBJ1-1|14|many|TRBV5-1|-
TGCGCCAGCAGCCCTCTGACAGCGAACACTGAAGCTTTCTTT
CASSPLTANTEAFF
>TRBJ2-4|11|-|TRBV20-1|-
TGCAGTGCTAGGGAGCAGGGCATTCAGTACTTC
CSAREQGIQYF
>TRBJ1-2|16|few|TRBV14|-
TGTGCCAGCAGCCAAGAAACGGGCCCGGGGTTCTATGGCTACACCTTC
CASSQETGPGFYGYTF
>TRBJ1-5|13|-|TRBV10-3|-
TGTGCCATCAGTCGGGAAGGCAATCAGCCCCAGCATTTT
CAISREGNQPQHF
>TRBJ2-2|15|few|TRBV12-3/TRBV12-4|TRBD1
TGTGCCAGCAGTCAATTACAGGGGCGGTCCAGGGAGCTGTTTTTT
CASSQLQGRSRELFF
>TRBJ2-1|15|few|TRBV7-3|-
TGTGCCAGCAGCTCTAAGAAGGGGGCGGGGAATGAGCAGTTCTTC
CASSSKKGAGNEQFF
>TRBJ1-2|16|-|TRBV25-1|-
TGTGCCAGCAGTGAAGTGGCCAACAGGGCGAACTATGGCTACACCTTC
CASSEVANRANYGYTF
>TRBJ2-5|18|many|TRBV20-1|-
TGCAGTGCTAGAGATCTCAGGGGCCCTTACCCCCACCAAGAGACCCAGTACTTC
CSARDLRGPYPHQETQYF
>TRBJ2-3|13|-|TRBV29-1|TRBD1
TGCAGCGTCACGACAGGGGCCGCAGGTACGCTGTATTTT
CSVTTGAAGTLYF
>TRBJ1-2|12|few|TRBV30|-
TGTGCCTGGAGTGTACAACCGTATGGCTACACCTTC
CAWSVQPYGYTF
>TRBJ2-1|14|-|TRBV18|-
TGTGCCAGCTCACCTCCCGGACAGTTCAATGAGCAGTTCTTC
CASSPPGQFNEQFF
>TRBJ1-2|17|few|TRBV7-8|TRBD1
TGTGCCAGCAGCCAAGGCGGGACAGGGACATCTAACTATGGCTACACCTTC
CASSQGGTGTSNYGYTF
>TRBJ2-3|14|few|TRBV4-2|-
TGTGCCAGCAGCCCCACCCCCGAGTCAGATACGCAGTATTTT
CASSPTPESDTQYF
>TRBJ2-3|15|few|TRBV29-1|TRBD1
TGCAGCTCGTCGGGGACAGGACCTAGCACAGATACGCAGTATTTT
CSSSGTGPSTDTQYF
>TRBJ2-1|14|few|TRBV30|TRBD2
TGTGCCTGGAGTGTACAACGGCGGGGGGATGAGCAGTTCTTC
CAWSVQRRGDEQFF
>TRBJ2-1|13|-|TRBV19|TRBD1
TGTGCCAGTAGACGACAGGGCAGAAATGAGCAGTTCTTC
CASRRQGRNEQFF
>TRBJ2-5|16|-|TRBV7-2|TRBD2
TGTGCCAGCAGCTTAGGCGTTAGAACTAGCGGGGAGACCCAGTACTTC
CASSLGVRTSGETQYF
>TRBJ1-2|12|few|TRBV3-1|-
TGTGCCAGCAGCCAAGCGGGGAATGGCTACACCTTC
CASSQAGNGYTF
>TRBJ1-2|13|few|TRBV12-3/TRBV12-4|-
TGTGCCAGCAGTTTTACTGATTCTATGGCCTACACCTTC
CASSFTDSMAYTF
>TRBJ2-6|14|few|TRBV7-9|TRBD1
TGTGCCAGCAGCCCGACAGGGCTTGCCAACGTCCTGACTTTC
CASSPTGLANVLTF
>TRBJ2-7|13|-|TRBV6-4|-
TGTGCCAGCAGTGAAGGTCCCCAGAACGAGCAGTACTTC
CASSEGPQNEQYF
>TRBJ1-6|12|few|TRBV7-8|-
TGTGCCAGCGGAACCCCAGGGGTCCCCCTCCACTTT
CASGTPGVPLHF
>TRBJ2-7|13|-|TRBV2|-
TGTGCCAGCAGTTCCCGGGAGTCCTACGAGCAGTACTTC
CASSSRESYEQYF
>TRBJ2-4|14|-|TRBV19|-
TGTGCCAGTAGTATACAGGGGCCGGGGGACATTCAGTACTTC
CASSIQGPGDIQYF
>TRBJ2-7|13|few|TRBV20-1|TRBD2
TGCAGTGCGTTGGGGGGGGGGTCCTACGAGCAGTACTTC
CSALGGGSYEQYF
>TRBJ1-2|14|few|TRBV5-1|-
TGCGCCAGCAGCCCGGACCCAGATAACTATGGCTACACCTTC
CASSPDPDNYGYTF
>TRBJ2-7|17|-|TRBV5-8|-
TGTGCCAGCAGCTTGTGGCAGGGGACTCGTCCTGGGAACGAGCAGTACTTC
CASSLWQGTRPGNEQYF
>TRBJ1-2|15|-|TRBV10-2|-
TGCGCCAGCAGTGGGAGGCGGACACATAACTATGGCTACACCTTC
CASSGRRTHNYGYTF